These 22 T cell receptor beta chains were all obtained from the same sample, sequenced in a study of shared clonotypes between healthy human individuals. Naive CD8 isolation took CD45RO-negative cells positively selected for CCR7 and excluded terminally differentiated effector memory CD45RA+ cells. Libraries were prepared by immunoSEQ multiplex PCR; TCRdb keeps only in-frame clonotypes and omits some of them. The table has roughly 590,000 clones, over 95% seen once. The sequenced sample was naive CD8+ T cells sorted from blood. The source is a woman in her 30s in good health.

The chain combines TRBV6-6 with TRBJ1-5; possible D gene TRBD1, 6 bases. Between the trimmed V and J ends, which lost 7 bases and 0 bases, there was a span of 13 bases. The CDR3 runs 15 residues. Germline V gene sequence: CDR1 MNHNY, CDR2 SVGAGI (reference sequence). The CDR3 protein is CASTHREYSNQPQHF. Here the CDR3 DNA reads TGTGCCAGCACCCACAGGGAGTATAGCAATCAGCCCCAGCATTTT.

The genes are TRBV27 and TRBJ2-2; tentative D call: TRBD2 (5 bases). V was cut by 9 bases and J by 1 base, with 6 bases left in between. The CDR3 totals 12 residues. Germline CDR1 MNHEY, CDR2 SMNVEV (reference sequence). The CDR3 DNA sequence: TGTGCCAGAGGACTGAACACCGGGGAGCTGTTTTTT. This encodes CARGLNTGELFF.

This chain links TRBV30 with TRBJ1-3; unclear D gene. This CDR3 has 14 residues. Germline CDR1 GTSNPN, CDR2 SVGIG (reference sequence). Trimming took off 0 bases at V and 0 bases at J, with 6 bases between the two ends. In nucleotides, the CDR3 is TGTGCCTGGAGTGTTGGGATCTCTGGAAACACCATATATTTT. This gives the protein CAWSVGISGNTIYF.

CDR3 in amino acids: CASHPERNTEAFF. DNA of the CDR3: TGTGCCAGCCACCCCGAAAGGAACACTGAAGCTTTCTTT. The chain joins TRBV27 to TRBJ1-1; D gene ambiguous. V lost 8 bases and J 1 base, leaving 11 bases between the germline ends. The CDR3 runs to 13 residues. Germline CDR1 is MNHEY and CDR2 is SMNVEV (reference sequence).

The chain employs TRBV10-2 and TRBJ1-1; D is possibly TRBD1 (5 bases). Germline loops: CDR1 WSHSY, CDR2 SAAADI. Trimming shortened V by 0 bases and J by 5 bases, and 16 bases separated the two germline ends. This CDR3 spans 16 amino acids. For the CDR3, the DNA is TGCGCCAGCAGTGAGTCCCGGGCAGGGTGGAGGACTGAAGCTTTCTTT. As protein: CASSESRAGWRTEAFF.

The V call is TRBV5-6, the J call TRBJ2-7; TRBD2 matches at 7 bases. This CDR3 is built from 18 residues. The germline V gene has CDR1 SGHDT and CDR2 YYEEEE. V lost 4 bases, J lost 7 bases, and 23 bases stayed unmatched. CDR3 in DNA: TGTGCCAGCAGCCTCTCGTGGGGGGAATTACAGCGGGATTGGGAGCAGTACTTC. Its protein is CASSLSWGELQRDWEQYF.

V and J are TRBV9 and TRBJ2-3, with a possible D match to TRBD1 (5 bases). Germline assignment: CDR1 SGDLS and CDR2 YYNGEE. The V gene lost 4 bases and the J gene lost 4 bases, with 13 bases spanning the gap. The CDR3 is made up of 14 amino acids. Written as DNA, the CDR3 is TGTGCCAGCAGCCCAAGCGTAGGGGCAGATACGCAGTATTTT. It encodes CASSPSVGADTQYF.

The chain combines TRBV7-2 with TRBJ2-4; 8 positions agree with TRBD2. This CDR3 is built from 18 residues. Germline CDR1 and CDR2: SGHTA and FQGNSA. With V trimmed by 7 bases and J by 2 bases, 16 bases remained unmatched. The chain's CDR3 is CASTLNRGLAGTKNIQYF. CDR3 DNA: TGTGCCAGCACCCTAAACCGCGGACTAGCCGGGACCAAAAACATTCAGTACTTC.

The CDR3 protein is CASSKGFASDNQPQHF. DNA for the CDR3: TGTGCCAGCAGCAAAGGTTTTGCCAGCGACAATCAGCCCCAGCATTTT. The chain combines TRBV21-1 with TRBJ1-5. TRBV21-1 is assigned pseudogene status. The CDR3 is 16 amino acids.

The CDR3 spells CASSPLTDRASTDTQYF. The CDR3 DNA is TGCGCCAGCAGCCCCCTAACGGACAGGGCATCTACAGATACGCAGTATTTT. The chain employs TRBV4-1 and TRBJ2-3, with 8 bases lining up with TRBD1. The germline gives CDR1 MGHRA, CDR2 YSYEKL. This CDR3 has 17 amino acids. Trimming at V came to 4 bases and at J to 3 bases, leaving 12 bases not matched to a gene.

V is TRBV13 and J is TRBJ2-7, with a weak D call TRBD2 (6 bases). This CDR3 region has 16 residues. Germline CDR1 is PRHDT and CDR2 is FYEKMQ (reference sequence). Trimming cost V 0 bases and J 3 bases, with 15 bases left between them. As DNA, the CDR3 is TGTGCCAGCAGCTTAGGACCAGGGACTGGGATCTACGAGCAGTACTTC. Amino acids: CASSLGPGTGIYEQYF.

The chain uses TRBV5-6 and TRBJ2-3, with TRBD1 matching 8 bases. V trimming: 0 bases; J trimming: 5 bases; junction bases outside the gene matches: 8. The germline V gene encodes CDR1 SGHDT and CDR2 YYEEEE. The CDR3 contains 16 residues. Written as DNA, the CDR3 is TGTGCCAGCAGCTTGGATTCCAGGGGGCGAGTAGATACGCAGTATTTT. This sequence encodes CASSLDSRGRVDTQYF.

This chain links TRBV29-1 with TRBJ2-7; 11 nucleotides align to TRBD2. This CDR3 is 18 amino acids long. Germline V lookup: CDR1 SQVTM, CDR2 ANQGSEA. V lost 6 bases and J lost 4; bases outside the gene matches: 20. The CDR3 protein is CSVVGQRGSGRALYEQYF. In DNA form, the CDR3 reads TGCAGCGTGGTGGGGCAACGTGGTAGCGGGAGGGCCCTGTACGAGCAGTACTTC.

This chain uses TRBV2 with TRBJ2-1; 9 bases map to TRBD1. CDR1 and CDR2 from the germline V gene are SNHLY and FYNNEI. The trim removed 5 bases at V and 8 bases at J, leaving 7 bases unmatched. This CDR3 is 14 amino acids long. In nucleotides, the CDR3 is TGTGCCAGCAGTACCGGACAGGGGAGAGATGAGCAGTTCTTC. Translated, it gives CASSTGQGRDEQFF. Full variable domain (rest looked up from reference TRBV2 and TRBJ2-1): EPEVTQTPSHQVTQMGQEVILRCVPISNHLYFYWYRQILGQKVEFLVSFYNNEISEKSEIFDDQFSVERPDGSNFTLKIRSTKLEDSAMYFCASSTGQGRDEQFFGPGTRLTVL.

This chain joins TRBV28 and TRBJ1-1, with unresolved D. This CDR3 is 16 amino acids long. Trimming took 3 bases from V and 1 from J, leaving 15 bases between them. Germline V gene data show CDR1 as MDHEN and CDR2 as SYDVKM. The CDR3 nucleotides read TGTGCCAGCAGTTTCATCCACAGTAGACCGAACACTGAAGCTTTCTTT. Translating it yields CASSFIHSRPNTEAFF.

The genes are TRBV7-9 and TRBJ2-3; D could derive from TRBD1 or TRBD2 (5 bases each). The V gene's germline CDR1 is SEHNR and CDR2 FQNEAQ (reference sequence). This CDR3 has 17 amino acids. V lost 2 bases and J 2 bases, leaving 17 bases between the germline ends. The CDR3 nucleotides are TGTGCCAGCAGCTTAAGGTTTCTGGAGGACAACACAGATACGCAGTATTTT. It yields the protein CASSLRFLEDNTDTQYF.

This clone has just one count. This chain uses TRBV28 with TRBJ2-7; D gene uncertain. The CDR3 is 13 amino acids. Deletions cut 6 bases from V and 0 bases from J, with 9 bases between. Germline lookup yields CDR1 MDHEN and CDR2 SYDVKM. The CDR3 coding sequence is TGTGCCAGCAGGACTGCCTCCTCCTACGAGCAGTACTTC. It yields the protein CASRTASSYEQYF.

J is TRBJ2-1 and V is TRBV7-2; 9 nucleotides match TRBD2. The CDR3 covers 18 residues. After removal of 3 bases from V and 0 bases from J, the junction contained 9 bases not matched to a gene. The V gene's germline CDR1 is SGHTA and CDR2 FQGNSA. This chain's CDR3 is CASSLPLAGSSSYNEQFF. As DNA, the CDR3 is TGTGCCAGCAGCTTGCCACTAGCGGGTTCAAGCTCCTACAATGAGCAGTTCTTC.

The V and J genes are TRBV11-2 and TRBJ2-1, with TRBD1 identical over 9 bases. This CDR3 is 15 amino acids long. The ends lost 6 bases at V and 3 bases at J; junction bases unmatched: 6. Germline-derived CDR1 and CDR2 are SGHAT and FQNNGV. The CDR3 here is CASSPGTGYYNEQFF. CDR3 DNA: TGTGCCAGCAGTCCCGGGACAGGGTACTACAATGAGCAGTTCTTC.

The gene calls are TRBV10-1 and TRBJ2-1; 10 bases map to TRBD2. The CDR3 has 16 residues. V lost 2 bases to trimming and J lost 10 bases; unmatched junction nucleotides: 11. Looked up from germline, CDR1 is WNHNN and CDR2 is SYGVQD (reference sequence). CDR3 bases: TGCGCCAGCAGTGAGCTAGGGACTAGCGTATCTGGCGAGCAGTTCTTC. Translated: CASSELGTSVSGEQFF.

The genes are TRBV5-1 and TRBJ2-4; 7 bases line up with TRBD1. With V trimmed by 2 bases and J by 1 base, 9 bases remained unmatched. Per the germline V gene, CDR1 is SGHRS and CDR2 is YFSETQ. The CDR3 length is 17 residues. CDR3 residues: CASSFEGAVRAKNIQYF. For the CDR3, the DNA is TGCGCCAGCAGCTTCGAGGGGGCGGTGAGGGCCAAAAACATTCAGTACTTC.

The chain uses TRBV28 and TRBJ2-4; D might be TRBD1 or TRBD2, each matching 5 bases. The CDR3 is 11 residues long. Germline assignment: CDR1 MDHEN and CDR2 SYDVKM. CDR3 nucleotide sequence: TGTGCAAGTCAAGAGGGGACGGTTCAGTACTTC. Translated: CASQEGTVQYF.